This T cell receptor beta chain was sequenced in a study of radiation and T cells in renal cell carcinoma. Study findings and constraints: In blood, top tumor clones expanded by 2 weeks, shrinking by 4.

Remarks on this clone: Its antigen is currently unknown.

Clones were read by immunoSEQ multiplex PCR, and TCRdb kept only the in-frame ones, dropping some. Of 75,000 to 90,000 clones in the sample, about 88% were seen once. Time point defined: blood 4 weeks post-SBRT, at nephrectomy. Stated treatment: 15 Gy SBRT to primary tumor, nephrectomy 4 weeks later. The germline V gene encodes CDR1 SGHAT and CDR2 FQNNGV. V was clipped by 2 bases and J by 1 base, with 6 bases between them. The CDR3 extends over 14 amino acids. The rearrangement joins TRBV11-2 to TRBJ1-5; D is unresolved. The sample here was blood, taken from a patient whose treatment included radiotherapy and nephrectomy. The sequence derives from a woman aged 70-85 years with renal cell carcinoma. This CDR3 is CASSLHLSNQPQHF. In DNA, the CDR3 is TGTGCCAGCAGCTTACATTTAAGCAATCAGCCCCAGCATTTT.